This T cell receptor (beta chain) is from a study of T-cell memory formation after mild COVID-19. This clonotype was seen more than once but under ten times. A single record per CDR3 protein comes from TCRdb applying MiXCR to the 5' RACE reads. In the table there are over 300,000 distinct CDR3 sequences, 20% to 25% of which are singletons. The sequenced sample was PBMCs or a T cell subset sorted from them (not recorded which). The origin of this receptor is a man aged 18-30 years who had mild COVID-19 (a few samples of this study predate the infection). Cell type and time point are not known.

The CDR3 reads CASSLALGFGELFF. CDR3 coding DNA: TGCGCCAGCAGCTTGGCTCTTGGCTTCGGGGAGCTGTTTTTT. J is TRBJ2-2 and V is TRBV5-1; D gene ambiguous. The germline gives CDR1 SGHRS, CDR2 YFSETQ. The V gene lost 0 bases and the J gene lost 7 bases, with 10 bases spanning the gap. This CDR3 spans 14 amino acids.